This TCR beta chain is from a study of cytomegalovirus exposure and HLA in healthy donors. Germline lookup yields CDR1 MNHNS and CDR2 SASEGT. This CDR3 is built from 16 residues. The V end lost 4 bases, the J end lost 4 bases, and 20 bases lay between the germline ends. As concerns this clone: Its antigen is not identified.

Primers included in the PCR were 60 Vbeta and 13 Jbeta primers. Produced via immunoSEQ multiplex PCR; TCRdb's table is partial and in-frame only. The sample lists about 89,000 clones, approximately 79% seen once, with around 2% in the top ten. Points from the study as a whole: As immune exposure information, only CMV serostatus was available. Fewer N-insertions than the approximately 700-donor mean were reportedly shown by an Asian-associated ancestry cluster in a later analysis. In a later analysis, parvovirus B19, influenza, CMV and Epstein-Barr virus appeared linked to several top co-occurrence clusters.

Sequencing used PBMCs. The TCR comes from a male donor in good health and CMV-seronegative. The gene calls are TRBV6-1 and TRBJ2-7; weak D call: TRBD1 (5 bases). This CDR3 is CASSAPQGPIRYEQYF. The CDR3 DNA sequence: TGTGCCAGCAGTGCCCCTCAGGGCCCAATAAGGTACGAGCAGTACTTC.